This TCR beta chain was captured by sequencing in a study of tissue T cells after allogeneic stem cell transplantation. This clone was counted between two and nine times. Libraries were prepared by immunoSEQ multiplex PCR; TCRdb keeps only in-frame clonotypes and omits some of them. The profile covers 42,000 or so clones, with 92% appearing a single time and around 3.8% taken by the ten largest. The CDR3 has 14 residues. Between the trimmed V and J ends, which lost 2 bases and 7 bases, there was a span of 14 bases. In germline, CDR1 is SEHNR, CDR2 FQNEAQ (reference sequence). The V and J genes are TRBV7-9 and TRBJ1-2, with D unclear. This sequence was found in a woman between 40 and 69 years old who later had graft-versus-host disease after an allogeneic stem cell transplant. The material sequenced was blood, taken before transplantation. The CDR3 is CASSLSSSAPGYTF. In DNA, the CDR3 is TGTGCCAGCAGCTTATCTTCCTCGGCTCCTGGCTACACCTTC.